These 21 T cell receptor beta chains were all obtained from the same sample, sequenced in a study of blood T cell repertoires in COVID-19. Sequencing was performed with immunoSEQ multiplex PCR; in TCRdb, only in-frame clones are kept and a portion is missing. Of 200,000 to 300,000 clones listed, approximately 80% are singletons. Sequenced: peripheral blood. These receptors were taken from a woman aged 80 or over with acute or convalescent COVID-19.

This clone has only a few counts. CDR3 residues: CASSLAAGVNQPQHF. Written as DNA, the CDR3 is TGTGCCAGCAGCTTAGCGGCAGGCGTTAATCAGCCCCAGCATTTT. The chain joins TRBV7-8 to TRBJ1-5; D is undetermined. The CDR3 consists of 15 residues. Germline V gene lookup returns CDR1 SGHVS and CDR2 FQNEAQ. The germline V and J ends were trimmed by 0 bases and 4 bases, with 10 bases remaining between them.

This chain connects TRBV13 to TRBJ2-3, with D unresolved. The germline V and J ends were trimmed by 5 bases and 4 bases, with 10 bases remaining between them. CDR3 length: 13 amino acids. Germline V gene lookup returns CDR1 PRHDT and CDR2 FYEKMQ (reference sequence). The chain's CDR3 is CASSPASPDTQYF. For the CDR3, the DNA is TGTGCCAGCAGCCCAGCTAGTCCAGATACGCAGTATTTT.

This chain uses TRBV9 with TRBJ1-5, with a possible D match to TRBD1 (6 bases). Trimming stripped 6 bases from V and 7 bases from J, with 17 bases between. Germline lookup yields CDR1 SGDLS and CDR2 YYNGEE. The CDR3 loop spans 14 amino acids. CDR3 bases: TGTGCCAGCAACCTCGGGGGGGCCGGGCAGCCCCAGCATTTT. Translation gives CASNLGGAGQPQHF.

This rearrangement joins TRBV23-1 to TRBJ1-5, with TRBD1 identical over 9 bases. TRBV23-1 is noted as an ORF with a role that remains uncertain. The CDR3 runs to 16 residues. The V segment lost 2 bases and the J segment 2 bases; nucleotides outside the gene matches: 4. The CDR3 is CASSQPRDRGNQPQHF. CDR3 DNA sequence: TGCGCCAGCAGTCAACCCCGGGACAGGGGCAATCAGCCCCAGCATTTT.

This CDR3 reads CASRTSGGSTDTQYF. CDR3 nucleotides: TGTGCCAGTAGGACTAGCGGGGGGAGCACAGATACGCAGTATTTT. V gene TRBV19 combines with J gene TRBJ2-3; 13 positions agree with TRBD2. V gave up 6 bases and J gave up 0 bases; unmatched junction bases: 0. CDR3 length: 15 amino acids. Germline V lookup: CDR1 LNHDA, CDR2 SQIVND (reference sequence).

The table lists this clone with a few counts. The V call is TRBV2, the J call TRBJ1-2, with 7 bases fitting TRBD1. Germline V lookup: CDR1 SNHLY, CDR2 FYNNEI. The CDR3 has 13 amino acids. Trimming took 7 bases from V and 8 from J; bases not matched to a gene: 10. The CDR3 DNA reads TGTGCCAGCACCCAAGAAGGGGGCTGGGGCTACACCTTC. This encodes CASTQEGGWGYTF.

This sequence joins TRBV7-2 and TRBJ2-2; the D gene is possibly TRBD1 (6 bases). CDR3 length equals 18 residues. The germline V gene has CDR1 SGHTA and CDR2 FQGNSA. Trimming took 0 bases from V and 6 from J, leaving 20 bases between them. The CDR3 region is CASSLAFTPRGRAGELFF. The CDR3 nucleotides read TGTGCCAGCAGCTTAGCCTTCACTCCCAGGGGCAGGGCCGGGGAGCTGTTTTTT.

CDR3: CASSLSNRVDYEQYF. As DNA, the CDR3 is TGTGCCAGCAGTTTATCGAACAGGGTGGACTACGAGCAGTACTTC. V is TRBV27 and J is TRBJ2-7, with D tentatively TRBD1 (6 bases). V was pared by 0 bases and J by 3 bases, with 12 bases between. Germline CDR1 is MNHEY and CDR2 is SMNVEV (reference sequence). The CDR3 contains 15 residues.

The chain recombines TRBV6-2 or TRBV6-3 with TRBJ1-1; D is undetermined. CDR1 is MNHEY, CDR2 SVGEGT, per germline. This CDR3 contains 12 residues. Trimming stripped 0 bases from V and 8 bases from J, with 7 bases between. This chain's CDR3 is CASSYSAVEAFF. As DNA, the CDR3 is TGTGCCAGCAGTTACTCGGCAGTAGAAGCTTTCTTT.

The J gene is TRBJ1-1, the V gene TRBV13; unclear D gene. The CDR3 covers 15 residues. The V and J ends lost 2 bases and 3 bases respectively, with 13 bases between them. In germline, CDR1 is PRHDT, CDR2 FYEKMQ (reference sequence). The CDR3 nucleotides are TGTGCCAGCAGCTTAAGGAGGGTAGCGGACACTGAAGCTTTCTTT. Translated: CASSLRRVADTEAFF.

The V call is TRBV6-6, the J call TRBJ2-7; 8 bases are shared with TRBD2. The CDR3 loop spans 15 amino acids. Germline assignment: CDR1 MNHNY and CDR2 SVGAGI (reference sequence). J was trimmed by 5 bases and V by 0 bases; bases with no gene match: 6. CDR3 sequence: CASSYSTGRVDEQYF. The CDR3 nucleotides are TGTGCCAGCAGTTACTCGACCGGGAGGGTCGACGAGCAGTACTTC.

This clone was seen a handful of times. This chain connects TRBV21-1 to TRBJ1-2; the table's D call TRBD1 went unverified against the DNA. TRBV21-1 is described as a pseudogene. The CDR3 is 14 residues long. CDR3 in amino acids: CASSKGGEIYGYTF. Written as DNA, the CDR3 is TGTGCCAGCAGCAAAGGGGGCGAGATCTATGGCTACACCTTC.

This chain uses TRBV9 with TRBJ1-2, with 10 bases aligning to TRBD1. Trimming at V came to 0 bases and at J to 5 bases, leaving 10 bases not matched to a gene. The CDR3 covers 17 residues. Germline CDR1 SGDLS, CDR2 YYNGEE. As DNA, the CDR3 is TGTGCCAGCAGCGTAGAGCCGGGACAGGGGTTGGATTATGGCTACACCTTC. This translates into CASSVEPGQGLDYGYTF.

The chain uses TRBV4-1 and TRBJ1-2; D unresolved. The length of the CDR3 is 16 residues. Germline V gene sequence: CDR1 MGHRA, CDR2 YSYEKL. Trimming removed 0 bases at V and 5 bases at J, with 16 bases between. CDR3 coding DNA: TGCGCCAGCAGCCAAGACCGAGGGCTGTTTGGGTATGGCTACACCTTC. Amino acids: CASSQDRGLFGYGYTF.

The V call is TRBV7-2, the J call TRBJ1-2; no firm D call. Trimming removed 1 base at V and 5 bases at J, with 11 bases between. The CDR3 runs 14 residues. The germline V gene encodes CDR1 SGHTA and CDR2 FQGNSA. This chain's CDR3 is CASSLGTGDYGYTF. The CDR3 coding sequence is TGTGCCAGCAGCTTAGGGACGGGAGATTATGGCTACACCTTC.

The chain recombines TRBV2 with TRBJ1-2, with D perhaps matching TRBD1 (5 bases). Germline assignment: CDR1 SNHLY and CDR2 FYNNEI. V dropped 4 bases and J dropped 2 bases, with 11 bases sitting between them. The CDR3 loop spans 14 amino acids. CDR3 nucleotides: TGTGCCAGCAGTGTGCTGGCAGGGAACTATGGCTACACCTTC. Its protein is CASSVLAGNYGYTF.

Only a few counts were recorded for this clone. The rearrangement uses TRBV7-9 and TRBJ2-1; 8 positions agree with TRBD2. With V trimmed by 8 bases and J by 5 bases, 20 bases remained unmatched. Germline V gene sequence: CDR1 SEHNR, CDR2 FQNEAQ (reference sequence). The CDR3 covers 18 residues. CDR3 nucleotides: TGTGCCAGCCGCACGAGGAGCAAGCGGGGGTCACCAGACAATGAGCAGTTCTTC. Translation: CASRTRSKRGSPDNEQFF.

This chain joins TRBV11-3 and TRBJ2-1; D call uncertain. V lost 3 bases and J 10 bases, leaving 10 bases between the germline ends. Per the germline V gene, CDR1 is SGHNT and CDR2 is YENEEA. The CDR3 totals 12 residues. The CDR3 loop is CASSLNREEQFF. The CDR3 coding sequence is TGTGCCAGCAGCTTGAACAGAGAAGAGCAGTTCTTC.

CDR3 protein: CASSPTAGGQGKFF. The CDR3 DNA follows: TGTGCCAGCAGCCCGACAGCGGGGGGGCAAGGGAAATTCTTC. The chain carries TRBV3-1 (or the pseudogene TRBV3-2) and TRBJ2-1; 10 bases align to TRBD2. Germline CDR1 and CDR2: LGHDT and YNNKEL (reference sequence). The V gene end was trimmed by 4 bases and the J gene end by 16 bases; junction bases not matched to a gene: 13. The CDR3 runs 14 residues.

This chain joins TRBV4-3 and TRBJ2-7; TRBD1 is a possible D gene (6 bases). Trimming stripped 0 bases from V and 3 bases from J, with 15 bases between. The germline gives CDR1 LGHNA, CDR2 YSLEER. CDR3 length: 16 residues. This CDR3 reads CASSQDSPGAGYEQYF. Written as DNA, the CDR3 is TGCGCCAGCAGCCAAGATTCCCCAGGGGCAGGCTACGAGCAGTACTTC.

The chain employs TRBV7-2 and TRBJ1-2, with 7 bases that match TRBD1. The CDR3 loop spans 15 amino acids. CDR1 is SGHTA, CDR2 FQGNSA, per germline. V gave up 5 bases and J gave up 5 bases; unmatched junction bases: 11. The CDR3 DNA reads TGTGCCAGCAGCCCAACGGGACAGACACTTTATGGCTACACCTTC. Translating it yields CASSPTGQTLYGYTF.